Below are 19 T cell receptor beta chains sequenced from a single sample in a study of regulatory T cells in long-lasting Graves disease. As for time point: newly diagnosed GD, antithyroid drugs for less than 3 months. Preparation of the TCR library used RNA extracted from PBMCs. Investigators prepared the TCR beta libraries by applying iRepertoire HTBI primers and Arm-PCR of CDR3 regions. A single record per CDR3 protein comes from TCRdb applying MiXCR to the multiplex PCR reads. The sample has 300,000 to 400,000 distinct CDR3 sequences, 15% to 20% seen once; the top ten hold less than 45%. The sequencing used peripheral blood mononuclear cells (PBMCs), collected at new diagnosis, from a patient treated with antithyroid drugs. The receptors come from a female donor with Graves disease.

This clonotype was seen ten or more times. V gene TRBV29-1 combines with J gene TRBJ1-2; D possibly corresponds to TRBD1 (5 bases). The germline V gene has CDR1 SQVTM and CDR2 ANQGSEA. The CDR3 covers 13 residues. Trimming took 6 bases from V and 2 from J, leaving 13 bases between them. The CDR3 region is CSVGGEPNYGYTF. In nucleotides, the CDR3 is TGCAGCGTCGGGGGGGAGCCCAACTATGGCTACACCTTC.

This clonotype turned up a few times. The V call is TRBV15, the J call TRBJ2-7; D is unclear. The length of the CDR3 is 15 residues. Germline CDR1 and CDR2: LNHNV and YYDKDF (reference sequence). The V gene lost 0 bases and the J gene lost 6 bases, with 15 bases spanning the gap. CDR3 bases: TGTGCCACCAGCAGAGAGGCCGACTCAAGGAGCGAGCAGTACTTC. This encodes CATSREADSRSEQYF.

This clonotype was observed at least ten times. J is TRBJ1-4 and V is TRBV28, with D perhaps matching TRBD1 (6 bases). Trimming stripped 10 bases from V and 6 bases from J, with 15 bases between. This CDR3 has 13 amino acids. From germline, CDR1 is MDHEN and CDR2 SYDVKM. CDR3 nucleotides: TGTGCCACTGGGAGGGGGGCGGATGAAAAACTGTTTTTT. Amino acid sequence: CATGRGADEKLFF.

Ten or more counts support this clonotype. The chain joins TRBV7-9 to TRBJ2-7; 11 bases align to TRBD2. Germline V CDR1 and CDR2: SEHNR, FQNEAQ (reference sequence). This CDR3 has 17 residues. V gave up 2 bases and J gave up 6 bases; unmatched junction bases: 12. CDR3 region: CASSLTSGRAFGGEQYF. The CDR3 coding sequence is TGTGCCAGCAGCTTAACTAGCGGGAGAGCTTTTGGTGGCGAGCAGTACTTC.

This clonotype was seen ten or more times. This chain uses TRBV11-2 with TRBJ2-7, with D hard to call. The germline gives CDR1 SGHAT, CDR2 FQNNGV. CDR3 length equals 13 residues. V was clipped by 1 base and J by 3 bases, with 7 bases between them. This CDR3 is CASSLGTNYEQYF. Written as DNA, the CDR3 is TGTGCCAGCAGCTTAGGCACGAACTACGAGCAGTACTTC.

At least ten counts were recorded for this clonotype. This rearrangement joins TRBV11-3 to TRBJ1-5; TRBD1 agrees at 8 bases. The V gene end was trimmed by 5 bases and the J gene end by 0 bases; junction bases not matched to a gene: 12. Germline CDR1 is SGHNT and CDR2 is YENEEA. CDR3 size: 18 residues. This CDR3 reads CASSGRGQGLYSNQPQHF. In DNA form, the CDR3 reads TGTGCCAGCAGCGGAAGAGGACAGGGACTTTATAGCAATCAGCCCCAGCATTTT.

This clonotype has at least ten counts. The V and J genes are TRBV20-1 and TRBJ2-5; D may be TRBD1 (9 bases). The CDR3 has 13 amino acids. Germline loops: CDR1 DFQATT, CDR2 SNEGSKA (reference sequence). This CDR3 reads CSGGDRAKETQYF. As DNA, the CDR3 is TGCAGCGGGGGGGACAGGGCTAAAGAGACCCAGTACTTC.

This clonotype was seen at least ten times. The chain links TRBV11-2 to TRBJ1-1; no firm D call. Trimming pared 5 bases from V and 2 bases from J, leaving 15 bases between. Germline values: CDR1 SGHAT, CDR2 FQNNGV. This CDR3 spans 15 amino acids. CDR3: CASSPEWGSNTEAFF. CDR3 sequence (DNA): TGTGCCAGCAGCCCAGAGTGGGGATCTAACACTGAAGCTTTCTTT.

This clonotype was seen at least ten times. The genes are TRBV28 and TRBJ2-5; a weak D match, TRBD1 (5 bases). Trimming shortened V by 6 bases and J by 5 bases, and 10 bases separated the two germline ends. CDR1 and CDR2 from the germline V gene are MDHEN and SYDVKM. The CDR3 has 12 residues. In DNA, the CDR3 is TGTGCCAGCAGGCAGGGTTTGGAGACCCAGTACTTC. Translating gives CASRQGLETQYF.

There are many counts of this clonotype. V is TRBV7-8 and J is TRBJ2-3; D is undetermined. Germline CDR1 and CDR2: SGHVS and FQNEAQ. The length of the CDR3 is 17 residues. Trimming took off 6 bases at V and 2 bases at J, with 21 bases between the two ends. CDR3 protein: CASRKGPTAIPTDTQYF. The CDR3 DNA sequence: TGTGCCAGCAGAAAAGGCCCTACAGCTATACCCACAGATACGCAGTATTTT. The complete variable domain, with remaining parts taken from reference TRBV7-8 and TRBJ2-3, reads GAGVSQSPRYKVAKRGQDVALRCDPISGHVSLFWYQQALGQGPEFLTYFQNEAQLDKSGLPSDRFFAERPEGSVSTLKIQRTQQEDSAVYLCASRKGPTAIPTDTQYFGPGTRLTVL.

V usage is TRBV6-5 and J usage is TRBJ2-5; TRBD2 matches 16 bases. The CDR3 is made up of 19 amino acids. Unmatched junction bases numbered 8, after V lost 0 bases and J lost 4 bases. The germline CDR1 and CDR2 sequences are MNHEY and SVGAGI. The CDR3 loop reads CASSYSSGLAGGPLETQYF. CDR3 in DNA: TGTGCCAGCAGTTACTCATCGGGACTAGCGGGAGGGCCTCTAGAGACCCAGTACTTC.

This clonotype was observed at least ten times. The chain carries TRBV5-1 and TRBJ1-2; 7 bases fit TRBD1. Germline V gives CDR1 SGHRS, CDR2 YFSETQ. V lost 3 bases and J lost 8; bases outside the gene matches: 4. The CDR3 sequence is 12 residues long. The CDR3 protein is CASSSDRPGYTF. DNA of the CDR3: TGCGCCAGCAGCTCGGACAGGCCGGGCTACACCTTC.

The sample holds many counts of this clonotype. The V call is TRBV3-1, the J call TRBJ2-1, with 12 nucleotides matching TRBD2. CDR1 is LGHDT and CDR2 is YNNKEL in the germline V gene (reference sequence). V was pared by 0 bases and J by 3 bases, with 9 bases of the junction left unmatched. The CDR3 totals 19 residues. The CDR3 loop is CASSQDPSGRALRYNEQFF. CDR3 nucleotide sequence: TGTGCCAGCAGCCAAGATCCTAGCGGGAGGGCCCTCCGCTACAATGAGCAGTTCTTC.

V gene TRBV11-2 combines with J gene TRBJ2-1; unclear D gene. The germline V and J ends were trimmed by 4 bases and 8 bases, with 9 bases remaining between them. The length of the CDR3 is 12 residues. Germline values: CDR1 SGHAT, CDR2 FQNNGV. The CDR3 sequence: CASSSAQDEQFF. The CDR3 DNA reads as TGTGCCAGCAGCTCCGCGCAGGATGAGCAGTTCTTC. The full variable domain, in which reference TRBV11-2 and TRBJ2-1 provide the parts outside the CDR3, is EAGVAQSPRYKIIEKRQSVAFWCNPISGHATLYWYQQILGQGPKLLIQFQNNGVVDDSQLPKDRFSAERLKGVDSTLKIQPAKLEDSAVYLCASSSAQDEQFFGPGTRLTVL.

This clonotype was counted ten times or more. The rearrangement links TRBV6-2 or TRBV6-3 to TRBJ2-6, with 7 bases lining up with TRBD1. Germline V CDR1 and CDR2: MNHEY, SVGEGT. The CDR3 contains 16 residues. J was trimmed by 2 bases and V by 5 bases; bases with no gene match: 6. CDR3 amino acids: CASSTTGVPGANVLTF. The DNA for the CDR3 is TGTGCCAGCAGTACTACAGGGGTCCCTGGGGCCAACGTCCTGACTTTC.

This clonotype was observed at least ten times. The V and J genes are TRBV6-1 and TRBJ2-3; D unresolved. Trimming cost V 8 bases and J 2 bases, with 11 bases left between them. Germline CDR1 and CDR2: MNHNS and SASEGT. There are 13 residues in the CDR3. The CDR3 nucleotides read TGTGCCAGCGAAGCTAGGACCACAGATACGCAGTATTTT. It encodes CASEARTTDTQYF.

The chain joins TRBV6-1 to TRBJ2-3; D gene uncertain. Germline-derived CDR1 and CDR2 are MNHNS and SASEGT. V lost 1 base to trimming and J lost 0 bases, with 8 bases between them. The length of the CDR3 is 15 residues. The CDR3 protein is CASSEEGRSTDTQYF. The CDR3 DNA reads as TGTGCCAGCAGTGAAGAAGGTCGCAGCACAGATACGCAGTATTTT.

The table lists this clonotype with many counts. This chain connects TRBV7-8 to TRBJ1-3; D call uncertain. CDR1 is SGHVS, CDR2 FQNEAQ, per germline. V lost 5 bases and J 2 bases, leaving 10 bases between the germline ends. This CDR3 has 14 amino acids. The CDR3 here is CASSGVITGNTIYF. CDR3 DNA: TGTGCCAGCAGCGGTGTCATCACTGGAAACACCATATATTTT.

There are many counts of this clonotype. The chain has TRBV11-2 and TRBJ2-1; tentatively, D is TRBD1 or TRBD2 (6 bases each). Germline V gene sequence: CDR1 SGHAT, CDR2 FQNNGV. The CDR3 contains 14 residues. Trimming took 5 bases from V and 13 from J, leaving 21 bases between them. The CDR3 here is CASSPEGVGGGQFF. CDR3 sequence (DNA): TGTGCCAGCAGCCCAGAGGGGGTGGGGGGAGGCCAGTTCTTC.